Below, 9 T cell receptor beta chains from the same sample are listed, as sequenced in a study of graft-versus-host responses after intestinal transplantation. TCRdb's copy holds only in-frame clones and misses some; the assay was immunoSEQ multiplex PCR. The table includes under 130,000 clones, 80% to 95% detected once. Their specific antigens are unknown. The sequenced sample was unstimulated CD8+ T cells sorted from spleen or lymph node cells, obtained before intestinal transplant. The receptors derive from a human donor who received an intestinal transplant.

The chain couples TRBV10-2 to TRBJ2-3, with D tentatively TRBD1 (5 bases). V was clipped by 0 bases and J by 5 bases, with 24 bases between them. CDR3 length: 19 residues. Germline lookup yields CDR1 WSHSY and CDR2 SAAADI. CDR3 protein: CASSESPGLSRAYGDTQYF. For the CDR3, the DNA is TGCGCCAGCAGTGAGTCCCCCGGCCTCAGCAGGGCTTACGGAGATACGCAGTATTTT.

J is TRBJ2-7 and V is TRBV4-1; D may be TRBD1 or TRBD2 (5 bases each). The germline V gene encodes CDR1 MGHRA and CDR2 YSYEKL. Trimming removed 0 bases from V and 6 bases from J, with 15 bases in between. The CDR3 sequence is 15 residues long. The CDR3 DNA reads TGCGCCAGCAGCCAAGATGGGGGTTGGCAGGGCGAGCAGTACTTC. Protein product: CASSQDGGWQGEQYF.

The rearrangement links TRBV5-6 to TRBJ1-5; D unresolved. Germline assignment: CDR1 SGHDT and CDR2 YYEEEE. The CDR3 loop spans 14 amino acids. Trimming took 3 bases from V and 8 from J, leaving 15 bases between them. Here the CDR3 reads CASSWWRSGEPQHF. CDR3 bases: TGTGCCAGCAGCTGGTGGAGGTCGGGAGAGCCCCAGCATTTT.

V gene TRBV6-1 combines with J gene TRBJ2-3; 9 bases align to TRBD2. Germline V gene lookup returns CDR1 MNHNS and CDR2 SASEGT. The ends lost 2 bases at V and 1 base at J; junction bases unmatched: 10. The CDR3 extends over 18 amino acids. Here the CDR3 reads CASSEPRQERGGTDTQYF. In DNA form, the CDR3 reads TGTGCCAGCAGTGAACCACGGCAGGAGCGGGGGGGCACAGATACGCAGTATTTT.

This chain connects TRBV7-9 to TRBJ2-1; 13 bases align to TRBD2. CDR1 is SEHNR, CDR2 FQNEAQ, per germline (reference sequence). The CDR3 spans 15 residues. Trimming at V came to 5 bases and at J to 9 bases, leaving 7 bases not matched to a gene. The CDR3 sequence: CASSEWTSGGPEQFF. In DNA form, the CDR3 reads TGTGCCAGCAGCGAGTGGACTAGCGGGGGACCTGAGCAGTTCTTC. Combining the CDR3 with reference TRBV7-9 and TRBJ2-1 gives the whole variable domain DTGVSQNPRHKITKRGQNVTFRCDPISEHNRLYWYRQTLGQGPEFLTYFQNEAQLEKSRLLSDRFSAERPKGSFSTLEIQRTEQGDSAMYLCASSEWTSGGPEQFFGPGTRLTVL.

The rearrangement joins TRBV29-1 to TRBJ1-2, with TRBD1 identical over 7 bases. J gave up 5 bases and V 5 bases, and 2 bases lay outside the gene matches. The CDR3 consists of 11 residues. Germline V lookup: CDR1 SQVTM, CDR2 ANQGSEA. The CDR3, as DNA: TGCAGCGTTACAGGGGCATATGGCTACACCTTC. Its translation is CSVTGAYGYTF.

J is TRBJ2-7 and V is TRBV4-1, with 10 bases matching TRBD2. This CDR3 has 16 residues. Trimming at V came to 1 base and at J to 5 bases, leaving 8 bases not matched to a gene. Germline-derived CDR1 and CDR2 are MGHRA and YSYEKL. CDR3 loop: CASSQGSGLAFHEQYF. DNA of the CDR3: TGCGCCAGCAGCCAAGGCTCGGGACTAGCGTTCCACGAGCAGTACTTC.

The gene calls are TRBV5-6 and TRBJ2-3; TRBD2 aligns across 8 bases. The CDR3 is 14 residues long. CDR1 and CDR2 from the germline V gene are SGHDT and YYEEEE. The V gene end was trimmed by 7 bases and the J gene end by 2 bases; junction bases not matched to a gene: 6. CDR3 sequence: CASGAGGLTDTQYF. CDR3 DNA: TGTGCCAGCGGGGCGGGGGGACTCACAGATACGCAGTATTTT.

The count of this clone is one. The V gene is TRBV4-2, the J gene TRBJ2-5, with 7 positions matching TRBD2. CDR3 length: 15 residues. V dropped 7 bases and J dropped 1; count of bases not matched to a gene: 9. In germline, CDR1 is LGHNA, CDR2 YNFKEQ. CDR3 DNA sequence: TGTGCCAGCACCCAGGGTGGGGGGGGCCAAGAGACCCAGTACTTC. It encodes CASTQGGGGQETQYF.